The clone carrying this T cell receptor (beta chain) appeared a few times. The junction departs from germline at one end; a sequencing error may be responsible. This record belongs to a study of blood T cell repertoires in COVID-19. As for the study in general: Samples taken during acute and convalescent COVID-19 were collected in the United States, Italy and Spain. In each case, the material was cDNA or gDNA derived from T cells, B-cell-depleted T cells, or PBMCs.

CDR3 length equals 18 residues. CDR1 and CDR2 from the germline V gene are MDHEN and SYDVKM. Under the authors' procedure: Cell counts per sample came from amplifying reference gene primers. TCRdb's copy holds only in-frame clones and misses some; the assay was immunoSEQ multiplex PCR. Clone size and V and J calls were adopted from that table, with D and trimming inferred from the DNA. Of fewer than 300,000 clones listed, over 75% are singletons. The sequence came from a human donor in a cohort sampled during active COVID-19. Input material: peripheral blood. V and J are TRBV28 and TRBJ1-6, with D maybe TRBD1 (5 bases). The CDR3 is CASTLFYRGGSYNSPLHF. CDR3 DNA sequence: TGTGCCAGCACTTTATTCTATCGGGGGGGCTCCTATAATTCACCCCTCCACTTT.